The next 18 T cell receptor beta chains were all read from a single sample in a study of human T cells and chemical hapten exposure. Time point in this sample: healthy volunteer bleed at 2 weeks. Unfractionated whole blood was the source from which total RNA was extracted. TCRdb reprocessed the RACE reads with MiXCR, giving one entry per CDR3 protein. The data contain about 31,000 distinct CDR3 sequences, 6% to 7.5% of them singletons. The sample consisted of whole blood. These receptors originate from a human donor in good health. Some clones in this sample may be carry-over from other donors' samples.

This clonotype was detected only a few times. This chain's CDR3 is CSAMGGFGTEAFF. In DNA, the CDR3 is TGCAGCGCCATGGGGGGGTTCGGGACTGAAGCTTTCTTT. V and J are TRBV29-1 and TRBJ1-1, with D perhaps TRBD1 (5 bases). Germline V gene data show CDR1 as SQVTM and CDR2 as ANQGSEA. The CDR3 covers 13 residues. V was clipped by 7 bases and J by 5 bases, with 17 bases between them.

In this sample, this clonotype turned up many times. The chain is built from TRBV5-1 and TRBJ1-4; D may be TRBD1 (6 bases). The V and J ends lost 1 base and 6 bases respectively, with 13 bases between them. The CDR3 has 15 residues. Germline CDR1 reads SGHRS; CDR2 reads YFSETQ. In DNA form, the CDR3 reads TGCGCCAGCAGCTTGTTCGGGACACAGGATGAAAAACTGTTTTTT. It codes for CASSLFGTQDEKLFF.

Only a few counts were recorded for this clonotype. This rearrangement joins TRBV5-1 to TRBJ2-1; 8 bases are shared with TRBD1. V dropped 4 bases and J dropped 4; count of bases not matched to a gene: 4. Germline V gene data show CDR1 as SGHRS and CDR2 as YFSETQ. This CDR3 region has 14 residues. CDR3 sequence reads: CASSTGQAYNEQFF. CDR3 nucleotides: TGCGCCAGCAGCACGGGACAGGCGTACAATGAGCAGTTCTTC. Full variable domain (outside the CDR3, taken from reference TRBV5-1 and TRBJ2-1): KAGVTQTPRYLIKTRGQQVTLSCSPISGHRSVSWYQQTPGQGLQFLFEYFSETQRNKGNFPGRFSGRQFSNSRSEMNVSTLELGDSALYLCASSTGQAYNEQFFGPGTRLTVL.

Only a few counts were recorded for this clonotype. The chain couples TRBV2 to TRBJ1-2; D might be TRBD1 (6 bases). The CDR3 covers 12 residues. CDR1 SNHLY and CDR2 FYNNEI come from the germline V gene. Trimming shortened V by 6 bases and J by 4 bases, and 9 bases separated the two germline ends. CDR3 protein: CASRTGPYGYTF. The CDR3, as DNA: TGTGCCAGCAGGACAGGCCCCTATGGCTACACCTTC.

This clonotype was observed at least ten times. The chain combines TRBV7-2 with TRBJ2-3; the match to TRBD2 covers 7 bases. The CDR3 is 18 residues long. The ends lost 1 base at V and 0 bases at J; junction bases unmatched: 10. Germline V gene sequence: CDR1 SGHTA, CDR2 FQGNSA. The CDR3 is CASSLGLLADPSTDTQYF. The CDR3 DNA reads as TGTGCCAGCAGCTTAGGCCTCCTAGCGGATCCTAGCACAGATACGCAGTATTTT. Based on the CDR3 plus reference TRBV7-2 and TRBJ2-3, the full variable domain is GAGVSQSPSNKVTEKGKDVELRCDPISGHTALYWYRQSLGQGLEFLIYFQGNSAPDKSGLPSDRFSAERTGGSVSTLTIQRTQQEDSAVYLCASSLGLLADPSTDTQYFGPGTRLTVL.

Ten or more counts support this clonotype. J is TRBJ2-1 and V is TRBV5-1, with no clear D. Deletions cut 4 bases from V and 7 bases from J, with 18 bases between. Germline values: CDR1 SGHRS, CDR2 YFSETQ. The CDR3 is 15 residues long. This CDR3 reads CASSLLPAGENEQFF. As DNA, the CDR3 is TGCGCCAGCAGCCTGCTGCCCGCCGGAGAGAATGAGCAGTTCTTC.

The CDR3 DNA follows: TGTGCCAGCAGCTTACTCTATCAGGATACGCAGTATTTT. It encodes CASSLLYQDTQYF. V is TRBV7-9 and J is TRBJ2-3; no firm D call. In germline, CDR1 is SEHNR, CDR2 FQNEAQ (reference sequence). CDR3 length: 13 amino acids. Trimming took 2 bases from V and 6 from J, leaving 9 bases between them.

This clonotype was counted between two and nine times. The V gene is TRBV29-1, the J gene TRBJ2-3; 12 positions agree with TRBD1. The CDR3 sequence is 14 residues long. J gave up 4 bases and V 7 bases, and 6 bases lay outside the gene matches. The germline V gene has CDR1 SQVTM and CDR2 ANQGSEA. CDR3 protein: CSGGGQGAPDTQYF. CDR3 nucleotide sequence: TGCAGCGGGGGGGGACAGGGGGCACCAGATACGCAGTATTTT.

This clonotype was observed at least ten times. The chain couples TRBV12-3 or TRBV12-4 to TRBJ2-3, with 9 bases identical to TRBD2. Losses at the gene ends were 1 base for V and 1 base for J; bases not matched to a gene: 6. The CDR3 covers 17 residues. CDR3 protein: CASSLGLAGDGTDTQYF. The CDR3 DNA reads TGTGCCAGCAGTTTAGGCTTAGCGGGGGACGGCACAGATACGCAGTATTTT.

A remark on this clonotype: Germline is not matched at one junction end, which may reflect a read error. The chain recombines TRBV20-1 with TRBJ2-7, with D perhaps TRBD1 or TRBD2 (5 bases each). Germline CDR1 reads DFQATT; CDR2 reads SNEGSKA (reference sequence). The CDR3 consists of 10 residues. As DNA, the CDR3 is TGCAGTGCTAGTCCGGGACCAGCGACATTC. Its protein is CSASPGPATF.

This clonotype was counted between two and nine times. V is TRBV7-2 and J is TRBJ1-5, with D possibly TRBD1 on 5 matching bases. The V gene's germline CDR1 is SGHTA and CDR2 FQGNSA. V was clipped by 4 bases and J by 9 bases, with 10 bases between them. There are 12 residues in the CDR3. The CDR3 is CASSWGGGPQHF. The CDR3, as DNA: TGTGCCAGCAGCTGGGGGGGGGGGCCCCAGCATTTT.

This clonotype was observed at least ten times. The DNA for the CDR3 is TGCAGTGCTAGGGGTTCCTGGGCTGAAGCTTTCTTT. Translated, it gives CSARGSWAEAFF. This sequence joins TRBV20-1 and TRBJ1-1; D not resolved. Trimming removed 3 bases at V and 6 bases at J, with 11 bases between. CDR1 is DFQATT and CDR2 is SNEGSKA in the germline V gene (reference sequence). The CDR3 totals 12 residues.

This clonotype was seen many times. CDR3 sequence: CASSRQGYYEQYF. As DNA, the CDR3 is TGTGCCAGCAGTCGACAGGGGTACTACGAGCAGTACTTC. V gene TRBV6-5 combines with J gene TRBJ2-7, with TRBD1 matching over 8 bases. The V segment lost 5 bases and the J segment 3 bases; nucleotides outside the gene matches: 3. The germline V gene has CDR1 MNHEY and CDR2 SVGAGI. CDR3 length equals 13 residues.

The chain is built from TRBV18 and TRBJ1-1; TRBD1 is a possible D gene (5 bases). CDR3 length: 17 residues. Germline values: CDR1 KGHSH, CDR2 LQKENI. The V gene lost 2 bases and the J gene lost 1 base, with 17 bases spanning the gap. The CDR3 here is CASSPFQGRRWNTEAFF. CDR3 coding DNA: TGTGCCAGCTCACCATTTCAGGGTAGGAGATGGAACACTGAAGCTTTCTTT.

This clonotype was counted ten times or more. The chain carries TRBV11-2 and TRBJ2-1; D is possibly TRBD2 (6 bases). Trimming took off 1 base at V and 4 bases at J, with 17 bases between the two ends. The germline gives CDR1 SGHAT, CDR2 FQNNGV. The CDR3 runs 17 residues. CDR3: CASSLGGVADVYNEQFF. The DNA for the CDR3 is TGTGCCAGCAGCTTAGGGGGGGTAGCGGACGTATACAATGAGCAGTTCTTC.

This clonotype was observed at least ten times. The gene calls are TRBV28 and TRBJ1-2; 9 bases line up with TRBD1. The J segment lost 7 bases and the V segment lost 9 bases, leaving 9 bases of the junction unmatched. The CDR3 is 13 residues long. The germline gives CDR1 MDHEN, CDR2 SYDVKM. The CDR3 here is CASSGDRARGYTF. CDR3 DNA sequence: TGTGCCAGTTCAGGGGACAGGGCTCGTGGCTACACCTTC.

This clonotype was seen many times. The chain uses TRBV12-3 or TRBV12-4 and TRBJ1-5, with D perhaps matching TRBD1 (6 bases). There are 12 residues in the CDR3. V shed 7 bases and J shed 6 bases, with 10 bases lying between them. The CDR3 loop is CASNLQGQPQHF. The CDR3 DNA reads as TGTGCCAGCAACCTACAGGGTCAGCCCCAGCATTTT.

The chain employs TRBV7-2 and TRBJ2-7; possible D gene TRBD1, 6 bases. Germline-derived CDR1 and CDR2 are SGHTA and FQGNSA. The germline V and J ends were trimmed by 5 bases and 7 bases, with 21 bases remaining between them. The CDR3 has 15 amino acids. This CDR3 is CASSVGMGQKGEQYF. The CDR3, as DNA: TGTGCCAGCAGCGTGGGAATGGGACAAAAAGGAGAGCAGTACTTC.